Included here is one T cell receptor (beta chain) sequence, with context. This entry belongs to a study of shared clonotypes between healthy human individuals. Method: immunoSEQ multiplex PCR; TCRdb's copy keeps in-frame clones and lacks some. The sample shows millions of clones, roughly 96% of them seen only once. V was cut by 4 bases and J by 7 bases, with 14 bases left in between. Germline V CDR1 and CDR2: SGHAT, FQNNGV. The CDR3 has 15 residues. The chain links TRBV11-2 to TRBJ1-6, with D possibly matching TRBD1 (5 bases). The sequencing input was naive CD4+ T cells sorted from blood. The subset is: CD45RA+ positively selected. This receptor was identified in a young man in good health. The CDR3 bases are TGTGCCAGCAGCTCCACCGGGACCCCAAATTCACCCCTCCACTTT. It encodes CASSSTGTPNSPLHF.